In its sample, the clone carrying this TCR beta chain was seen many times. TCRdb re-called the RACE reads with MiXCR, one entry per CDR3 protein. The sample lists under 100,000 distinct CDR3 sequences, roughly 8.5% occurring once. This CDR3 contains 15 residues. V lost 3 bases, J lost 3 bases, and 7 bases stayed unmatched. Time point denoted: pre-sensitization, week 0. Treatment: therapeutic diphenylcyclopropenone sensitization with weekly scalp DPC. The sample belongs to a study of human T cells and chemical hapten exposure. Looking at the study overall: All patients underwent weekly scalp dosing with diphenylcyclopropenone for the full roughly 24-week study.

This specimen consisted of whole blood, obtained in connection with sensitization to the hapten diphenylcyclopropenone (DPC). The sequence was collected from a man aged 40-49 years with alopecia areata. Some clones in this sample may be carry-over from other donors' samples. This chain uses TRBV12-3 or TRBV12-4 with TRBJ2-7; 8 nucleotides agree with TRBD1. The CDR3 coding sequence is TGTGCCAGCAGTTTTTCGACAGGGGCCTACTACGAGCAGTACGTC. Encoded protein: CASSFSTGAYYEQYV.